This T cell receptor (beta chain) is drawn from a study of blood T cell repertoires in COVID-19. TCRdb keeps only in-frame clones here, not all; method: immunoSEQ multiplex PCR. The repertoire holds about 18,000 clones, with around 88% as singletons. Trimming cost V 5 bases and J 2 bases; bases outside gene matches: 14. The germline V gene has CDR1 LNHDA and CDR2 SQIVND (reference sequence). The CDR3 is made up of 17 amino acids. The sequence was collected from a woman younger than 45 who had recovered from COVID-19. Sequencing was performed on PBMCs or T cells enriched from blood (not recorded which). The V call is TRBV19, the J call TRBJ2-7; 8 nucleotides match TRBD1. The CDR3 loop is CASSLQKGQGRAYEQYF. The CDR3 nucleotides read TGTGCCAGTAGTCTTCAGAAAGGACAGGGCAGGGCCTACGAGCAGTACTTC.